The subject of this entry is one TCR beta chain. Libraries were prepared by immunoSEQ multiplex PCR; TCRdb keeps only in-frame clonotypes and omits some of them. The table shows some 88,000 clones, with 75% to 90% occurring only once. The germline gives CDR1 SGHAT, CDR2 FQNNGV. V shed 5 bases, J shed 3 bases, and the junction held 4 bases outside the gene matches. This CDR3 is 14 amino acids long. This specimen comes from a study of blood T cell repertoires in COVID-19. Study overall: Some COVID-19 samples were acute and others convalescent; all came from the United States, Italy and Spain. T cells, B-cell-depleted T cells, or PBMCs supplied cDNA or gDNA.

Sequences were obtained from peripheral blood. The chain joins TRBV11-2 to TRBJ2-1; 7 nucleotides align to TRBD2. The TCR originated in a man in his 60s with acute or convalescent COVID-19. CDR3 coding DNA: TGTGCCAGCAGCGCCCGGACTAGCTACAATGAGCAGTTCTTC. This encodes CASSARTSYNEQFF. The variable domain in full, with the rest retrieved from reference TRBV11-2 and TRBJ2-1, is EAGVAQSPRYKIIEKRQSVAFWCNPISGHATLYWYQQILGQGPKLLIQFQNNGVVDDSQLPKDRFSAERLKGVDSTLKIQPAKLEDSAVYLCASSARTSYNEQFFGPGTRLTVL.